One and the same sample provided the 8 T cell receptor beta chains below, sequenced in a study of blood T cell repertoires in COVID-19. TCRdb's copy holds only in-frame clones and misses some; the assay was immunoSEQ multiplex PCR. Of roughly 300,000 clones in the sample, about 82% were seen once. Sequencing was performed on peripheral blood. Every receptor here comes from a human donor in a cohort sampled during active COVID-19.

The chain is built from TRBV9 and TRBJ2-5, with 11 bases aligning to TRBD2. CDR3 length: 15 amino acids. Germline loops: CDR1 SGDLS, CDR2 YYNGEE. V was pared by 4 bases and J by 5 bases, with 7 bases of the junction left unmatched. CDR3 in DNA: TGTGCCAGCAGCCTTAGCGGGGGGGCATTGGAGACCCAGTACTTC. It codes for CASSLSGGALETQYF.

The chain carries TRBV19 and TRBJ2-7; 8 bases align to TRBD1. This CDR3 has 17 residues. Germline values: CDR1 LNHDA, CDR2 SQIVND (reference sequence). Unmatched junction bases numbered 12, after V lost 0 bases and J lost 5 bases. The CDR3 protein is CASSIDLPTGGSDEQYF. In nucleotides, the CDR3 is TGTGCCAGTAGTATAGACCTCCCTACAGGGGGATCGGACGAGCAGTACTTC.

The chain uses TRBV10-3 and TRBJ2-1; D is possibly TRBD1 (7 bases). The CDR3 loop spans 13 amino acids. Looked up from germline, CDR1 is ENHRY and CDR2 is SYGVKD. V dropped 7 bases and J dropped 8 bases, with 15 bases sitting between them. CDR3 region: CAITDREVHEQFF. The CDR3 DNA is TGTGCCATCACAGACAGGGAGGTCCATGAGCAGTTCTTC.

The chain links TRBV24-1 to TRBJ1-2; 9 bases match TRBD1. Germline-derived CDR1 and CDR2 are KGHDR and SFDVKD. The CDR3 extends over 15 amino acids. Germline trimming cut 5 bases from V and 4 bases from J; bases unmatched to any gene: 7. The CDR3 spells CATSVGTGTSYGYTF. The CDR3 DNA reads TGTGCCACCAGTGTCGGGACAGGGACTAGCTATGGCTACACCTTC.

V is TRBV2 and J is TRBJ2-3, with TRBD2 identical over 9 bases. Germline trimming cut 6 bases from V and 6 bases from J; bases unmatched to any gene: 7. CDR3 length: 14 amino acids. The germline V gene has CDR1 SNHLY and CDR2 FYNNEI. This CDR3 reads CASRVSGGRDTQYF. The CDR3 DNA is TGTGCCAGCAGGGTTAGCGGGGGACGGGATACGCAGTATTTT. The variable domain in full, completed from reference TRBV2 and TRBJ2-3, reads EPEVTQTPSHQVTQMGQEVILRCVPISNHLYFYWYRQILGQKVEFLVSFYNNEISEKSEIFDDQFSVERPDGSNFTLKIRSTKLEDSAMYFCASRVSGGRDTQYFGPGTRLTVL.

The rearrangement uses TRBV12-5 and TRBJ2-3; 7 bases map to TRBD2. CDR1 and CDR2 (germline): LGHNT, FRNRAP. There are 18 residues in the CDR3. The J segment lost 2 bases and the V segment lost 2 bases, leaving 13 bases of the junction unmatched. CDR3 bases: TGTGCTAGTGGTTTGTTTCAAAGGAGCGGGGATCACACAGATACGCAGTATTTT. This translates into CASGLFQRSGDHTDTQYF. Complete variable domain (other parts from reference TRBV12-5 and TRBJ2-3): DARVTQTPRHKVTEMGQEVTMRCQPILGHNTVFWYRQTMMQGLELLAYFRNRAPLDDSGMPKDRFSAEMPDATLATLKIQPSEPRDSAVYFCASGLFQRSGDHTDTQYFGPGTRLTVL.

CDR3 amino acids: CAWSPGAMNTEAFF. CDR3 sequence (DNA): TGTGCCTGGAGTCCTGGGGCGATGAACACTGAAGCTTTCTTT. The rearrangement joins TRBV30 to TRBJ1-1; weak D call: TRBD1 (5 bases). Germline CDR1 and CDR2: GTSNPN and SVGIG (reference sequence). CDR3 length: 14 residues. Trimming removed 2 bases at V and 0 bases at J, with 10 bases between.

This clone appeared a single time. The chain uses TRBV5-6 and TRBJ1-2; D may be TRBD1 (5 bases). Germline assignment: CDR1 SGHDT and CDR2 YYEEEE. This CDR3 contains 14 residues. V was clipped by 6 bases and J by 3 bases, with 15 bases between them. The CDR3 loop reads CASTAIQADYGYTF. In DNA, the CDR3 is TGTGCCAGCACCGCCATACAGGCAGACTATGGCTACACCTTC.